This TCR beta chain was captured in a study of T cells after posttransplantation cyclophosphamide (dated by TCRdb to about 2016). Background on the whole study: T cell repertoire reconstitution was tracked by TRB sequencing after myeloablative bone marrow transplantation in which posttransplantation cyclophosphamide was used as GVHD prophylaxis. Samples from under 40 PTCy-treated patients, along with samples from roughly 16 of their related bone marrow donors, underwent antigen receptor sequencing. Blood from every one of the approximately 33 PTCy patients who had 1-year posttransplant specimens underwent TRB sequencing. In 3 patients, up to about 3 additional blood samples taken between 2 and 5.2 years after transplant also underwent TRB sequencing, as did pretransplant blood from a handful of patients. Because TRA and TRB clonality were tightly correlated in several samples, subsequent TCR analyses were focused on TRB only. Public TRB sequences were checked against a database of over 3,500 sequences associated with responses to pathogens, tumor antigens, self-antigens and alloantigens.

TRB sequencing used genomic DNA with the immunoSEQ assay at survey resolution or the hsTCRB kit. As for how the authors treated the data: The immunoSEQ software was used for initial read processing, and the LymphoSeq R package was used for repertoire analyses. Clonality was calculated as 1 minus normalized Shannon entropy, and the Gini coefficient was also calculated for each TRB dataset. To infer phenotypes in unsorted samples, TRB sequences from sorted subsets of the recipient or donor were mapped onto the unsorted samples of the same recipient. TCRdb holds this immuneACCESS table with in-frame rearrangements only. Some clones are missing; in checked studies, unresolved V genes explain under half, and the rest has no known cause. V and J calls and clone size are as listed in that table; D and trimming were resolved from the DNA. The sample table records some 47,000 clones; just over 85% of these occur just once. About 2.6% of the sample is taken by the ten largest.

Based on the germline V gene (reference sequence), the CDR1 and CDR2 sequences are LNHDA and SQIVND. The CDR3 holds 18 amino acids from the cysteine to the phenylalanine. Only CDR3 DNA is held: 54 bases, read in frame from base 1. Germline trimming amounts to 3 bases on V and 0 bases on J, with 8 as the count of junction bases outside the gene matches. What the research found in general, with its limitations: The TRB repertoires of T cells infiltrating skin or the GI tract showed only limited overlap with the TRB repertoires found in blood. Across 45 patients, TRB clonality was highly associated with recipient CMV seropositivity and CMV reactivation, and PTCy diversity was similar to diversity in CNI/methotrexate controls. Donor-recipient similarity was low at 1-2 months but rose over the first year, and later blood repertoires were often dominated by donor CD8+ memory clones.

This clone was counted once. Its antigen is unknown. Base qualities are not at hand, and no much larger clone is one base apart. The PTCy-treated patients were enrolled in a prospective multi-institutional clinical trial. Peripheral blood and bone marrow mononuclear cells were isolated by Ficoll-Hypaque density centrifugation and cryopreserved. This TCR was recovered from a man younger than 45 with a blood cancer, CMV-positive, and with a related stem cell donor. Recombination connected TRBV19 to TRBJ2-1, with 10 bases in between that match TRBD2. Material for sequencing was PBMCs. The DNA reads TGTGCCAGTAGTATCAGTCTAGCGGGAGAGAGCTCCTACAATGAGCAGTTCTTC. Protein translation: CASSISLAGESSYNEQFF.